This T cell receptor beta chain appears in the sequencing data of a study of blood T cell repertoires in COVID-19. Study in general: In each case, the material was cDNA or gDNA derived from T cells, B-cell-depleted T cells, or PBMCs.

Germline loops: CDR1 SEHNR, CDR2 FQNEAQ (reference sequence). The CDR3 has 13 residues. This clone was seen many times. The junction departs from germline at one end; a sequencing error may be responsible. Everyone who took part was roughly 18 to 89 years old, and they came from some 23 US areas. Grouping used clinical history reported by participants in a survey and questionnaire. Exposed study participants had met a COVID-19 case within 2 weeks before entry. Measured with immunoSEQ multiplex PCR; TCRdb has only the in-frame clones, and not every one. The sample includes some 400,000 clones, approximately 93% of them seen just once.

This rearrangement joins TRBV7-9 to TRBJ1-1, with 9 bases aligning to TRBD1. The source is a woman between 40 and 55 years old who had been exposed to COVID-19. Sequencing input: PBMCs or T cells enriched from blood (not recorded which). This chain's CDR3 is CASNLQGAREAFF. DNA for the CDR3: TGTGCCAGCAACTTACAGGGGGCGCGGGAAGCTTTCTTT.